One and the same sample provided the 24 T cell receptor beta chains below, sequenced in a study of tissue T cells after allogeneic stem cell transplantation (dated by TCRdb to between 2021 and 2022). Library method: the immunoSEQ multiplex PCR assay. TCRdb provides this immuneACCESS table in a form limited to in-frame rearrangements. Some clones are lacking; in checked studies, under half of them reflect an unresolved V gene, and why the rest are absent is not known. The sample table lists approximately 47,000 clones, around 67% of them with a count of one. The ten largest clones capture roughly 0.66% of the sample. The sequencing sample was made of sorted cells pooled from one or two spleens. The receptors derive from a pool of C57BL/6 mice in good health.

As for this clone: The gene names given are mouse names. The CDR3 end falls 1 residue outside the read, so it is completed with the germline J gene. The chain joins TRBV13-1 to TRBJ2-1; no firm D call. The CDR3 runs 12 residues. Germline values: CDR1 NSHNY, CDR2 SYGAGN. V was pared by 4 bases and J by 3 bases, with 5 bases between. The sequenced part of the CDR3 DNA is TGTGCCAGCAGTCTGCCCTATGCTGAGCAGTTC. Protein product: CASSLPYAEQF. The whole CDR3 reads CASSLPYAEQFF.

On this clone itself: Gene labels here are mouse ones. With the read ending 1 residue before the CDR3 end, the germline J gene is used to fill in that end. V and J are TRBV17 and TRBJ2-5, with D uncertain. The V and J ends lost 1 base and 0 bases respectively, with 5 bases between them. The CDR3 covers 14 residues. Germline CDR1 is MNHDT and CDR2 is YYDKIL. The chain's CDR3 is CASSRGSNQDTQYF. Partial CDR3 DNA: TGTGCTAGCAGTAGAGGGAGTAACCAAGACACCCAGTAC.

About this clone: Germline and genes here are mouse. The CDR3 goes on 1 residue after the read ends, and that part is filled in from the germline J gene. J is TRBJ1-2 and V is TRBV5, with D perhaps matching TRBD1 (6 bases). The CDR3 is 14 residues long. CDR1 and CDR2 from the germline V gene are LGHNA and YNLKQL (reference sequence). V was shortened by 0 bases and J by 6 bases, with 11 bases between the two germline ends. CDR3 loop: CASSQDLGGPDYTF. The DNA read from the CDR3 is TGTGCCAGCAGCCAAGATCTTGGGGGCCCCGACTACACC.

Turning to this clone: The gene symbols are mouse symbols. The CDR3 goes on 1 residue after the read ends, and that part is filled in from the germline J gene. The V call is TRBV13-1, the J call TRBJ2-5, with 7 bases that match TRBD1. The CDR3 consists of 15 residues. CDR1 NSHNY and CDR2 SYGAGN come from the germline V gene. After removal of 1 base from V and 3 bases from J, the junction contained 5 bases not matched to a gene. Incomplete CDR3 DNA: TGTGCCAGCAGTGATCGGGTGGACAGGCAAGACACCCAGTAC. Encoded protein: CASSDRVDRQDTQY. From start to end, the CDR3 is CASSDRVDRQDTQYF.

Turning to this clone: The gene symbols are mouse symbols. From the germline J gene comes the end of the CDR3, since the read stops 1 residue before it. The sample has other DNA sequences that encode this CDR3 too. The chain uses TRBV3 and TRBJ2-7, with D perhaps given as TRBD1 or TRBD2 (5 bases each). Trimming removed 1 base from V and 0 bases from J, with 7 bases in between. Germline V gives CDR1 SNHLY, CDR2 FYNGKV (reference sequence). The CDR3 has 14 residues. The DNA read from the CDR3 is TGTGCCAGCAGCTTAGGGGGGAGCTCCTATGAACAGTAC. The encoded protein is CASSLGGSSYEQY. The CDR3 reads in full as CASSLGGSSYEQYF.

With respect to this clone: The germline and genes are mouse ones. Read sequence stops 1 residue before the CDR3 end, and the germline J gene provides the missing end. V is TRBV13-2 and J is TRBJ2-4, with 10 bases fitting TRBD1. J was trimmed by 7 bases and V by 3 bases; bases with no gene match: 2. The CDR3 totals 13 residues. Germline V CDR1 and CDR2: NNHNN, SYGAGS (reference sequence). The CDR3 here is CASGGTGGDTLYF. The CDR3 DNA, read in part, is TGTGCCAGCGGTGGGACAGGGGGTGACACCTTGTAC.

Comment on this clone: Each gene name is a mouse one. The read stops 1 residue short of the end of the CDR3; the missing end is completed from the germline J gene. V usage is TRBV13-3 and J usage is TRBJ1-2; TRBD1 is a possible D gene (6 bases). Germline V CDR1 and CDR2: NNHDY, SYVADS. V was shortened by 3 bases and J by 0 bases, with 12 bases between the two germline ends. This CDR3 is 15 amino acids long. The CDR3 is CASSGGTPANSDYTF. The sequenced part of the CDR3 DNA is TGTGCCAGCAGTGGCGGGACACCTGCAAACTCCGACTACACC.

A word on this clone: Mouse germline and gene names are used. The CDR3 goes on 1 residue after the read ends, and that part is filled in from the germline J gene. The rearrangement uses TRBV20 and TRBJ1-1; 8 bases align to TRBD1. Germline V CDR1 and CDR2: GFQATS, STVNSAI. Unmatched junction bases numbered 7, after V lost 3 bases and J lost 7 bases. This CDR3 has 13 residues. The sequenced part of the CDR3 DNA is TGTGGTGCTAGTCGGACAGGGATGGGAGAAGTCTTC. It encodes CGASRTGMGEVF. The entire CDR3 protein is CGASRTGMGEVFF.

Details on this clone: The genes are named according to mouse. The CDR3 end lies 1 residue beyond the end of the read and is filled in from the germline J gene. The gene calls are TRBV20 and TRBJ1-1, with 8 positions matching TRBD1. The CDR3 covers 13 residues. The germline V gene encodes CDR1 GFQATS and CDR2 STVNSAI. V was clipped by 1 base and J by 3 bases; unmatched bases: 1. The DNA read from the CDR3 is TGTGGTGCTAGGGGGACAGGGTACACAGAAGTCTTC. Translating gives CGARGTGYTEVF. In full, the CDR3 reads CGARGTGYTEVFF.

Regarding this clone: Gene names are mouse gene names. Read coverage stops 1 residue before the CDR3 terminus; the germline J gene supplies the remainder. This chain joins TRBV1 and TRBJ2-1; perhaps TRBD2 as D (6 bases). The CDR3 loop spans 17 amino acids. Trimming took off 0 bases at V and 1 base at J, with 13 bases between the two ends. The germline gives CDR1 NSQYPW, CDR2 LRSPGD (reference sequence). The covered CDR3 bases are TGCACCTGCAGTGCAGATAGCGGGGGGTGGAACTATGCTGAGCAGTTC. Translation gives CTCSADSGGWNYAEQF. The CDR3 in its entirety is CTCSADSGGWNYAEQFF.

For this clone: Mouse germline and gene names are used. The read comes to an end 1 residue before the CDR3 does, leaving the germline J gene to fill in the end. This chain connects TRBV1 to TRBJ2-7; D is ambiguous. This CDR3 has 15 residues. CDR1 NSQYPW and CDR2 LRSPGD come from the germline V gene (reference sequence). Trimming left V 0 bases short and J 0 bases short, with 9 bases between. The CDR3 loop reads CTCSAESRSSYEQYF. The sequenced CDR3 bases are TGCACCTGCAGTGCAGAAAGCAGAAGCTCCTATGAACAGTAC.

Concerning this clone itself: Mouse names are used for the genes. The read ends 1 residue shy of where the CDR3 ends; the end is completed using the germline J gene. The same CDR3 is also encoded by other DNA sequences in this sample. This chain joins TRBV13-2 and TRBJ2-1; D might be TRBD2 (7 bases). CDR1 and CDR2 from the germline V gene are NNHNN and SYGAGS (reference sequence). Deletions cut 3 bases from V and 3 bases from J, with 10 bases between. This CDR3 has 14 amino acids. CDR3 bases read: TGTGCCAGCGGTGGGCTGGGGGCCTATGCTGAGCAGTTC. It translates to CASGGLGAYAEQF. The entire CDR3 reads CASGGLGAYAEQFF.

As to this clone: These gene names are mouse names. The read finishes 1 residue shy of the CDR3 end, and the germline J gene is used to complete it. This chain connects TRBV13-2 to TRBJ2-3, with D possibly being TRBD2 (6 bases). The CDR3 contains 14 residues. CDR1 and CDR2 from the germline V gene are NNHNN and SYGAGS (reference sequence). Deletions cut 0 bases from V and 4 bases from J, with 9 bases between. The CDR3 reads CASGDALGPETLYF. The sequenced part of the CDR3 DNA is TGTGCCAGCGGTGATGCGCTGGGGCCAGAAACGCTGTAT.

Only a few counts were recorded for this clone. The listed genes are named as in mouse. The read halts 1 residue ahead of the CDR3 end, with the missing end drawn from the germline J gene. V and J are TRBV2 and TRBJ1-2, with D hard to call. CDR1 is LGHNA, CDR2 YSYQKL, per germline. V lost 0 bases, J lost 0 bases, and 2 bases lay in between. The CDR3 consists of 13 residues. The sequenced CDR3 bases are TGTGCCAGCAGCCAAGAGGCAAACTCCGACTACACC. Its translation: CASSQEANSDYT. In full, the CDR3 reads CASSQEANSDYTF.

With respect to this clone: Gene names are mouse gene names. The read ends 1 residue early relative to the CDR3; the germline J gene fills the gap. The chain combines TRBV19 with TRBJ2-2; 7 bases are a match to TRBD1. V lost 1 base and J lost 4; bases outside the gene matches: 1. Germline V gives CDR1 FNHDT, CDR2 SITEND (reference sequence). CDR3 length: 14 amino acids. Here the CDR3 reads CASSISGGTGQLYF. The CDR3 DNA, read in part, is TGTGCCAGCAGTATATCAGGGGGCACCGGGCAGCTCTAC.

Comment on this clone: Gene names follow the mouse nomenclature. The DNA read from the CDR3 is TGTGCCAGCAGCTTAGAACAGGGGTACACAGAAGTCTTC. The encoded protein is CASSLEQGYTEVF. The whole CDR3 protein reads CASSLEQGYTEVFF. The rearrangement joins TRBV3 to TRBJ1-1; 7 nucleotides line up with TRBD1. The CDR3 goes on 1 residue after the read ends, and that part is filled in from the germline J gene. V dropped 1 base and J dropped 3; count of bases not matched to a gene: 2. The CDR3 consists of 14 residues. Per the germline V gene, CDR1 is SNHLY and CDR2 is FYNGKV (reference sequence).

Comment on this clone: The listed genes are named as in mouse. The read finishes 1 residue shy of the CDR3 end, and the germline J gene is used to complete it. This chain joins TRBV31 and TRBJ2-5, with TRBD1 as a possible D gene (6 bases). The CDR3 totals 12 residues. V was pared by 4 bases and J by 5 bases, with 10 bases between. Germline CDR1 and CDR2: GKSSPN and SITVG. CDR3 bases read: TGTGCCTGGAAGGGGGAGAGAGACACCCAGTAC. Translated: CAWKGERDTQY. The CDR3 as a whole reads CAWKGERDTQYF. Looking up the rest from reference TRBV31 and TRBJ2-5 gives the full variable domain: AQTIHQWPVAEIKAVGSPLSLGCTIKGKSSPNLYWYWQATGGTLQQLFYSITVGQVESVVQLNLSASRPKDDQFILSTEKLLLSHSGFYLCAWKGERDTQYFGPGTRLLVL.

A word on this clone: Gene and germline names: mouse. The CDR3: CASSKDRESTGQLYF. The CDR3 DNA, read in part, is TGTGCCAGCAGTAAGGACAGGGAGAGCACCGGGCAGCTCTAC. The gene calls are TRBV13-3 and TRBJ2-2; 8 nucleotides match TRBD1. The CDR3 end is not reached by the read, which stops 1 residue before it; the germline J gene fills it in. CDR1 and CDR2 (germline): NNHDY, SYVADS. V lost 4 bases to trimming and J lost 4 bases; unmatched junction nucleotides: 6. The CDR3 extends over 15 amino acids.

This clone was recorded once. The gene names here belong to mouse. The read halts 1 residue ahead of the CDR3 end, with the missing end drawn from the germline J gene. This chain uses TRBV4 with TRBJ2-1, with 10 bases identical to TRBD2. The junction had 4 bases not matched to a gene; V was cut back by 3 bases and J by 5 bases. CDR1 and CDR2 from the germline V gene are LGHDT and YNNKQL (reference sequence). The CDR3 sequence is 15 residues long. Incomplete CDR3 DNA: TGTGCCAGCAGCTACGTCTGGGGGGGCCATGCTGAGCAGTTC. This translates into CASSYVWGGHAEQF. The entire CDR3 sequence reads CASSYVWGGHAEQFF.

Of note for this clone: Germline and genes: mouse. The read terminates 1 residue before the CDR3 end, so the remaining end is supplied by the germline J gene. V and J are TRBV1 and TRBJ2-3, with 13 bases aligning to TRBD2. The ends lost 4 bases at V and 1 base at J; junction bases unmatched: 2. The V gene's germline CDR1 is NSQYPW and CDR2 LRSPGD (reference sequence). There are 16 residues in the CDR3. CDR3 sequence reads: CTCSVGTGGGAETLYF. CDR3 bases read: TGCACCTGCAGTGTCGGGACTGGGGGGGGTGCAGAAACGCTGTAT. The full variable domain, its missing parts supplied by reference TRBV1 and TRBJ2-3, is VTLLEQNPRWRLVPRGQAVNLRCILKNSQYPWMSWYQQDLQKQLQWLFTLRSPGDKEVKSLPGADYLATRVTDTELRLQVANMSQGRTLYCTCSVGTGGGAETLYFGSGTRLTVL.

Concerning this clone: Germline and genes: mouse. The read comes to an end 1 residue before the CDR3 does, leaving the germline J gene to fill in the end. The rearrangement uses TRBV31 and TRBJ1-4; no definite D call. The CDR3 length is 13 residues. In germline, CDR1 is GKSSPN, CDR2 SITVG. Trimming cost V 0 bases and J 4 bases, with 6 bases left between them. The CDR3 bases that were read are TGTGCCTGGAGTCTAAACAACAACGAAAGATTATTT. As protein: CAWSLNNNERLF. The whole CDR3 reads CAWSLNNNERLFF.

For this clone: Gene names follow the mouse nomenclature. The observed sequence ends 1 residue before the CDR3 terminus, with the missing tail filled in from the germline J gene. The chain joins TRBV13-2 to TRBJ2-7, with 7 positions matching TRBD2. Germline V gene lookup returns CDR1 NNHNN and CDR2 SYGAGS (reference sequence). V was pared by 0 bases and J by 7 bases, with 1 base of the junction left unmatched. The CDR3 has 12 residues. The sequenced CDR3 bases are TGTGCCAGCGGTGATGGTGGGGGGGAACAGTAC. Encoded protein: CASGDGGGEQY. The entire CDR3 is CASGDGGGEQYF.

As to this clone: Mouse names are used for the genes. The read ends 1 residue early relative to the CDR3; the germline J gene fills the gap. The chain is built from TRBV5 and TRBJ1-3; D is undetermined. The CDR3 contains 17 residues. V shed 0 bases and J shed 0 bases, with 12 bases lying between them. Germline CDR1 and CDR2: LGHNA and YNLKQL (reference sequence). CDR3 DNA, as far as it was read: TGTGCCAGCAGCCAAGAAACCGGATCCTCTTCTGGAAATACGCTCTAT. Protein: CASSQETGSSSGNTLY. The CDR3 reads in full as CASSQETGSSSGNTLYF.

With regard to this clone: Each gene name is a mouse one. The read terminates 1 residue ahead of where the CDR3 ends, so the germline J gene completes it. The chain is built from TRBV3 and TRBJ2-5, with 10 bases identical to TRBD1. V was pared by 4 bases and J by 6 bases, with 1 base of the junction left unmatched. Germline V lookup: CDR1 SNHLY, CDR2 FYNGKV (reference sequence). This CDR3 is built from 13 residues. CDR3 bases read: TGTGCCAGCAGCTGGACAGGGGGTGACACCCAGTAC. Translating it yields CASSWTGGDTQY. The full CDR3 sequence reads CASSWTGGDTQYF.